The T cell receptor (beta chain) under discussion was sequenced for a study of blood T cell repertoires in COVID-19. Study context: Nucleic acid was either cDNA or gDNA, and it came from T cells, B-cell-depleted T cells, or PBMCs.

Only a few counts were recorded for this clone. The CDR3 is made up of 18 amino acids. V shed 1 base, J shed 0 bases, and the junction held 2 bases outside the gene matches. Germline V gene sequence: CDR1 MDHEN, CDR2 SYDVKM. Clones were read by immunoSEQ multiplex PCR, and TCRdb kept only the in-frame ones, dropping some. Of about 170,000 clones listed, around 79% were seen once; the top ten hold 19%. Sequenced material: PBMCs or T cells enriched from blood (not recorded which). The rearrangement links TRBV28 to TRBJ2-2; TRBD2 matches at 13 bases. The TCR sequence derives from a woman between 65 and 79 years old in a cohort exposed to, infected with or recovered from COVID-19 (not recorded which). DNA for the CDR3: TGTGCCAGCAGTTTATCGGGACTAGCGGGATCGAACACCGGGGAGCTGTTTTTT. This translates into CASSLSGLAGSNTGELFF.